These 2 T cell receptor beta chains were sequenced from one sample in a study of molecular identifiers for immune sequencing clone quantification (dated by TCRdb to 2016 to 2019). Library preparation used PCR. The sequencing machine was an Illumina HiSeq 4000. TCRdb reworked the public reads: Q25 trimming with fastp, MiXCR clone assembly, productive beta chains retained. Under each unique CDR3 protein, matching rows form one entry showing the most common genes and DNA. Present in this sample are some 65,000 distinct CDR3 sequences, roughly 20% of which were seen just once. Of the sample, roughly 1.4% is held by the ten largest clones. The sample taken for sequencing was naive CD8+ T cells from blood, with Jurkat cell RNA spiked in. This sample's cell subset or site label indicates: FACS-sorted CD8+CD4-CCR7+CD45RA+ naive T cells. These receptors originate from a human donor in good health. Some libraries in this study had Jurkat cell RNA spiked in.

Of note for this clonotype: The junction shows a germline mismatch at one end, possibly a read error. The DNA of the CDR3 is TGTGCCAGTAGTGCGAAAGGACAGGTTGTGGGGATGAACGCTGAAGCTTTCTTT. This gives the protein CASSAKGQVVGMNAEAFF. V and J are TRBV19 and TRBJ1-1; 7 bases match TRBD1. Germline V CDR1 and CDR2: LNHDA, SQIVND (reference sequence). The CDR3 is 18 amino acids. Looking up the rest from reference TRBV19 and TRBJ1-1 gives the full variable domain: DGGITQSPKYLFRKEGQNVTLSCEQNLNHDAMYWYRQDPGQGLRLIYYSQIVNDFQKGDIAEGYSVSREKKESFPLTVTSAQKNPTAFYLCASSAKGQVVGMNAEAFFGQGTRLTVV.

This clonotype was seen many times. The chain links TRBV11-2 to TRBJ2-1; D might be TRBD1 or TRBD2, each matching 6 bases. The CDR3 contains 14 residues. V was pared by 7 bases and J by 9 bases, with 19 bases between. Germline lookup yields CDR1 SGHAT and CDR2 FQNNGV. CDR3 region: CASTPLRGRLEQFF. DNA of the CDR3: TGTGCCAGCACTCCCCTCCGGGGGCGTCTTGAGCAGTTCTTC.